Included here is one T cell receptor beta chain sequence, with context. The Seattle patients joined while their infection was active and were tracked longitudinally afterward. V lost 0 bases, J lost 5 bases, and 10 bases lay in between. Per the germline V gene, CDR1 is MNHEY and CDR2 is SVGAGI. The CDR3 sequence is 14 residues long. Under the authors' procedure: Amplification from reference gene primers served as the basis for estimated nucleated cell counts. Repertoires were generated with immunoSEQ multiplex PCR, while TCRdb's copy carries only in-frame clones and drops some. The V and J calls and clone size were taken over from that table, and D and trimming were inferred from the DNA. In the table there are about 170,000 clones, approximately 86% of which are singletons. The entry originates in a study of blood T cell repertoires in COVID-19. Study-wide background: The United States, Italy and Spain were the sources of the acute and convalescent COVID-19 samples.

Sequencing used peripheral blood. This receptor was identified in a woman in her 40s with COVID-19, enrolled during active disease. The chain links TRBV6-5 to TRBJ2-5; D might be TRBD1 (5 bases). CDR3 region: CASSYSGRAETQYF. CDR3 sequence (DNA): TGTGCCAGCAGTTACTCTGGCAGGGCGGAGACCCAGTACTTC.